A few counts support the clone carrying this TCR beta chain. Its specificity is not known. The sample belongs to a study of blood T cells in healthy people across ages. Study-level findings and limits: A strong correlation was found between TCR beta diversity and the percentage of naive T cells.

The CDR3 is made up of 14 amino acids. Germline CDR1 is LGHDT and CDR2 is YNNKEL (reference sequence). With V trimmed by 4 bases and J by 3 bases, 0 bases remained unmatched. Donors were systemically healthy Caucasian individuals from Russia aged about 6 to 100 years. A second PCR of 7 to 11 cycles used a sample-barcoded 5' primer and a J-beta primer mix. TCRdb re-analysed the 5' RACE reads in MiXCR, keeping a single row per CDR3 protein. The data contain 600,000 to 900,000 distinct CDR3 sequences, roughly 25% of them singletons. These data were also filed under a second study, of T cells of mothers and their children. That source notes: Maternal samples each gave over 9 million TCR beta CDR3 reads, and child samples a few million each. Persistent microchimeric T cell clones were not found at ~100 per million sensitivity.

The receptor's source is a boy younger than 18 in good health. Material for sequencing was blood. This sequence joins TRBV3-1 and TRBJ2-7; 13 bases map to TRBD2. The CDR3 spells CASSRLAGGYEQYF. As DNA, the CDR3 is TGTGCCAGCAGCCGACTAGCGGGGGGCTACGAGCAGTACTTC.